One and the same sample provided the 13 T cell receptor beta chains below, sequenced in a study of blood T cell repertoires in COVID-19. The method was immunoSEQ multiplex PCR; TCRdb's version includes in-frame clones alone and lacks a portion of them. The repertoire has roughly 70,000 clones, about four fifths of them found once; the top ten carry 3.5% to 5%. The sample taken for sequencing was peripheral blood. These receptors originate from a woman aged 60-75 years with acute or convalescent COVID-19.

The chain uses TRBV11-1 and TRBJ1-1; 8 bases agree with TRBD1. J was trimmed by 10 bases and V by 4 bases; bases with no gene match: 5. This CDR3 region has 12 residues. From germline, CDR1 is SGHAT and CDR2 FQDESV (reference sequence). CDR3 coding DNA: TGTGCCAGCAGCTCTGGACAGGGCCGAGCTTTCTTT. Protein: CASSSGQGRAFF. Full variable domain (remainder filled in from reference TRBV11-1 and TRBJ1-1): EAEVAQSPRYKITEKSQAVAFWCDPISGHATLYWYRQILGQGPELLVQFQDESVVDDSQLPKDRFSAERLKGVDSTLKIQPAELGDSAMYLCASSSGQGRAFFGQGTRLTVV.

This clone was observed once. The chain joins TRBV7-3 to TRBJ1-1; the D is unclear. The V end was cut by 0 bases, the J end by 0 bases, with 11 bases between. CDR1 and CDR2 (germline): SGHTA, FQGTGA. The CDR3 consists of 16 residues. The CDR3: CASSLTPFRMNTEAFF. CDR3 in DNA: TGTGCCAGCAGCTTAACCCCGTTTCGTATGAACACTGAAGCTTTCTTT.

This chain connects TRBV24-1 to TRBJ2-2; D is unresolved. The ends were cut back, 0 bases at V and 1 base at J, with 8 bases in the middle. Per germline, CDR1 KGHDR and CDR2 SFDVKD. CDR3 length: 16 amino acids. The CDR3 spells CATSDLGAGNTGELFF. The CDR3 bases are TGTGCCACCAGTGATTTGGGTGCCGGGAACACCGGGGAGCTGTTTTTT.

The sample holds one count of this clone. J is TRBJ2-3 and V is TRBV9, with 8 bases matching TRBD2. Per the germline V gene, CDR1 is SGDLS and CDR2 is YYNGEE. The CDR3 extends over 17 amino acids. The V segment lost 3 bases and the J segment 1 base; nucleotides outside the gene matches: 10. The CDR3 sequence: CASSEGRLARGTDTQYF. CDR3 nucleotides: TGTGCCAGCAGCGAGGGGAGACTAGCGAGGGGCACAGATACGCAGTATTTT.

The chain uses TRBV10-3 and TRBJ1-1, with TRBD1 identical over 8 bases. The CDR3 is 15 residues long. J was trimmed by 2 bases and V by 6 bases; bases with no gene match: 8. Germline V gene data show CDR1 as ENHRY and CDR2 as SYGVKD. The CDR3 loop reads CAIRTTGVGNTEAFF. The CDR3 DNA is TGTGCCATCAGAACGACAGGGGTCGGTAACACTGAAGCTTTCTTT.

The V call is TRBV5-1, the J call TRBJ2-7; 11 nucleotides line up with TRBD2. CDR1 and CDR2 from the germline V gene are SGHRS and YFSETQ. V shed 4 bases, J shed 3 bases, and the junction held 3 bases outside the gene matches. The CDR3 loop spans 14 amino acids. CDR3 DNA: TGCGCCAGCAGCAGTACTAGCGGGGGCTACGAGCAGTACTTC. Its protein product is CASSSTSGGYEQYF. The full variable domain, with the rest looked up from reference TRBV5-1 and TRBJ2-7, is KAGVTQTPRYLIKTRGQQVTLSCSPISGHRSVSWYQQTPGQGLQFLFEYFSETQRNKGNFPGRFSGRQFSNSRSEMNVSTLELGDSALYLCASSSTSGGYEQYFGPGTRLTVT.

The V call is TRBV15, the J call TRBJ1-1; possibly TRBD1 for D (6 bases). Per germline, CDR1 LNHNV and CDR2 YYDKDF (reference sequence). Trimming removed 2 bases at V and 1 base at J, with 11 bases between. The CDR3 loop spans 15 amino acids. CDR3 coding DNA: TGTGCCACCAGCAGAACAGGGAAGGGGAACACTGAAGCTTTCTTT. Its protein is CATSRTGKGNTEAFF. Drawing the rest from reference TRBV15 and TRBJ1-1, the complete variable domain is DAMVIQNPRYQVTQFGKPVTLSCSQTLNHNVMYWYQQKSSQAPKLLFHYYDKDFNNEADTPDNFQSRRPNTSFCFLDIRSPGLGDTAMYLCATSRTGKGNTEAFFGQGTRLTVV.

The chain couples TRBV28 to TRBJ1-6; D gene uncertain. The CDR3 spans 14 residues. V lost 6 bases to trimming and J lost 11 bases, with 17 bases between them. Germline V CDR1 and CDR2: MDHEN, SYDVKM. The CDR3 here is CASSPEGGRPPLHF. The CDR3 DNA follows: TGTGCCAGCAGCCCAGAGGGTGGAAGGCCACCCCTCCACTTT.

The chain combines TRBV10-3 with TRBJ1-6; D is unresolved. CDR1 and CDR2 (germline): ENHRY, SYGVKD. The CDR3 has 15 residues. Between the trimmed V and J ends, which lost 0 bases and 7 bases, there was a span of 10 bases. The CDR3 DNA is TGTGCCATCAGTGAGTCGGCAGGAGGAAATTCACCCCTCCACTTT. Its translation is CAISESAGGNSPLHF.

This chain joins TRBV7-9 and TRBJ2-3, with 11 bases that match TRBD1. The CDR3 totals 16 residues. The V gene end was trimmed by 5 bases and the J gene end by 3 bases; junction bases not matched to a gene: 7. The V gene's germline CDR1 is SEHNR and CDR2 FQNEAQ (reference sequence). CDR3 in DNA: TGTGCCAGCAGCAAACCCCGGGACAGGGGGACAGATACGCAGTATTTT. Translating it yields CASSKPRDRGTDTQYF.

This chain connects TRBV21-1 to TRBJ2-1; no DNA check was done on the table's D call, TRBD2. TRBV21-1 is given as a pseudogene. The CDR3 contains 16 residues. CDR3: CASSKSSSGGANEQFF. CDR3 DNA sequence: TGTGCCAGCAGCAAGTCCTCTAGCGGGGGGGCCAATGAGCAGTTCTTC.

Written as DNA, the CDR3 is TGTGCCAGCAGCTTCTCTTCCCGAGCTGAAGCTTTCTTT. It specifies CASSFSSRAEAFF. The rearrangement links TRBV7-8 to TRBJ1-1; D unclear. Germline CDR1 SGHVS, CDR2 FQNEAQ. This CDR3 has 13 residues. Trimming left V 3 bases short and J 6 bases short, with 11 bases between.

V is TRBV3-1 (or the pseudogene TRBV3-2) and J is TRBJ1-1; D is undetermined. The CDR3 sequence is 17 residues long. CDR1 and CDR2 from the germline V gene are LGHDT and YNNKEL (reference sequence). The ends were cut back, 1 base at V and 4 bases at J, with 19 bases in the middle. In DNA, the CDR3 is TGTGCCAGCAGCCAAGGTGGTCTTCTAAGGGCGGGCACTGAAGCTTTCTTT. It yields the protein CASSQGGLLRAGTEAFF.